The clone carrying this T cell receptor (beta chain) was seen only a few times. This CDR3 is also generated by other DNA sequences in the sample. This specimen belongs to a study of cytomegalovirus exposure and HLA in healthy donors. PCR amplification relied on 60 Vbeta primers (plus 13 Jbeta primers). TCRdb keeps only in-frame clones here, not all; method: immunoSEQ multiplex PCR. The sample carries roughly 130,000 clones, more than 70% recorded once. CDR3 length equals 15 residues. Looked up from germline, CDR1 is SGHRS and CDR2 is YFSETQ. With 0 bases clipped from V and 4 bases from J, the junction kept 4 bases outside the gene matches.

Sequencing was done on a sample of PBMCs. The source of this sequence is a human donor in good health. The chain combines TRBV5-1 with TRBJ1-5, with 7 bases matching TRBD1. CDR3 residues: CASSLGQGGNQPQHF. The CDR3 nucleotides are TGCGCCAGCAGCTTGGGACAGGGTGGGAATCAGCCCCAGCATTTT.